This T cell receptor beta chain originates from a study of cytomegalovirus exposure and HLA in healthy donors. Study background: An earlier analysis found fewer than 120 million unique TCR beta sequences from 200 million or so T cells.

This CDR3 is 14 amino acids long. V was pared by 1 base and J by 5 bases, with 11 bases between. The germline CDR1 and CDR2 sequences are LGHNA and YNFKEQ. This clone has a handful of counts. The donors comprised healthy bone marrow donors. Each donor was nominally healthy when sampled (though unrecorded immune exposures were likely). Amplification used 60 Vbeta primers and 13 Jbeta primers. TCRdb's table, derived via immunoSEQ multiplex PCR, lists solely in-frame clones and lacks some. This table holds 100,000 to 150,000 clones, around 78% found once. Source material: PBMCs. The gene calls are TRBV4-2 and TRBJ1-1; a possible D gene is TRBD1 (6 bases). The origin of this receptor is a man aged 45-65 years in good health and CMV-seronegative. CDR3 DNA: TGTGCCAGCAGCCAAGTAACAGGGTATACTGAAGCTTTCTTT. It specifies CASSQVTGYTEAFF.